Following are 30 T cell receptor beta chains from one sample sequenced in a study of T cell clonotyping in hematopoietic cell transplantation. Sequencing used immunoSEQ multiplex PCR; TCRdb keeps in-frame clones, though not all of them. The profile shows several thousand clones, roughly 20% of them singletons. The sample was PBMCs, taken 180 days after allogeneic stem cell transplant. The source of these receptors is a male patient younger than 30 who had an allogeneic stem cell transplant, so the T cells may come from the graft donor. Some clones in this sample may be carry-over from other donors' samples.

The chain uses TRBV30 and TRBJ1-5; D gene unclear. The CDR3 has 13 residues. Germline-derived CDR1 and CDR2 are GTSNPN and SVGIG (reference sequence). Trimming shortened V by 2 bases and J by 7 bases, and 12 bases separated the two germline ends. The CDR3 loop is CAWSSTDFQPQHF. CDR3 sequence (DNA): TGTGCCTGGAGTAGTACGGATTTCCAGCCCCAGCATTTT.

This rearrangement joins TRBV30 to TRBJ1-5; D is unclear. The CDR3 covers 13 residues. Trimming pared 0 bases from V and 7 bases from J, leaving 10 bases between. The V gene's germline CDR1 is GTSNPN and CDR2 SVGIG (reference sequence). CDR3 coding DNA: TGTGCCTGGAGTGTACAAACTTCGCAGCCCCAGCATTTT. Translated, it gives CAWSVQTSQPQHF.

This clone was seen a handful of times. V and J are TRBV27 and TRBJ1-2; 10 nucleotides match TRBD1. The CDR3 spans 15 residues. From germline, CDR1 is MNHEY and CDR2 SMNVEV (reference sequence). With 4 bases clipped from V and 10 bases from J, the junction kept 12 bases outside the gene matches. The CDR3 region is CASSSLGGTGVLYTF. Written as DNA, the CDR3 is TGTGCCAGCAGTTCCCTCGGCGGGACAGGGGTTCTCTACACCTTC.

A few counts support this clone. The gene calls are TRBV27 and TRBJ2-7, with no clear D. There are 15 residues in the CDR3. Germline CDR1 is MNHEY and CDR2 is SMNVEV (reference sequence). Trimming took 4 bases from V and 3 from J, leaving 16 bases between them. CDR3 coding DNA: TGTGCCAGCAGTTCCCCGGGTCCGAGCCTCTACGAGCAGTACTTC. This translates into CASSSPGPSLYEQYF.

This chain joins TRBV30 and TRBJ2-5; 11 nucleotides match TRBD2. CDR1 and CDR2 (germline): GTSNPN, SVGIG (reference sequence). The V gene end was trimmed by 3 bases and the J gene end by 3 bases; junction bases not matched to a gene: 9. The CDR3 has 16 amino acids. CDR3 bases: TGTGCCTGGAGACCTCTCGGGACTAGCGGAAAAGAGACCCAGTACTTC. Its protein is CAWRPLGTSGKETQYF.

In this sample, this clone turned up a few times. The junction shows a germline mismatch at one end, possibly a read error. The chain carries TRBV7-7 and TRBJ2-5; D might be TRBD2 (6 bases). Germline lookup yields CDR1 SSHAT and CDR2 FNYEAQ (reference sequence). This CDR3 spans 12 amino acids. The CDR3 sequence: CASSANGRTQYF. CDR3 bases: TGTGCTAGCAGCGCCAACGGGAGGACCCAGTACTTC.

The V and J genes are TRBV4-3 and TRBJ1-2; the match to TRBD1 covers 10 bases. V was clipped by 3 bases and J by 4 bases; unmatched bases: 5. Germline CDR1 LGHNA, CDR2 YSLEER. The CDR3 is 15 residues long. Here the CDR3 reads CASSHDGQGGYGYTF. The CDR3 DNA is TGCGCCAGCAGCCACGACGGACAGGGGGGCTATGGCTACACCTTC.

This clone appeared a single time. The chain has TRBV30 and TRBJ1-2, with 9 bases that match TRBD1. Germline lookup yields CDR1 GTSNPN and CDR2 SVGIG (reference sequence). The V gene end was trimmed by 7 bases and the J gene end by 1 base; junction bases not matched to a gene: 4. The CDR3 runs 13 residues. CDR3 residues: CALTGGINYGYTF. DNA for the CDR3: TGTGCCTTGACAGGGGGAATTAACTATGGCTACACCTTC.

This clone occurred a few times. This CDR3 is CASSVTQGAPSYEQYF. CDR3 DNA sequence: TGTGCCAGCAGTGTCACACAGGGTGCACCGTCCTACGAGCAGTACTTC. The chain is built from TRBV6-1 and TRBJ2-7, with D maybe TRBD1 (6 bases). Trimming stripped 4 bases from V and 1 base from J, with 17 bases between. The CDR3 covers 16 residues. Germline V CDR1 and CDR2: MNHNS, SASEGT.

In the case of this clone: A read error may produce the germline difference seen at one junction end. The CDR3 coding sequence is TGCGCCGGCAGCCCGACAGTCCAAGAGACCCAGTACTTC. Its translation: CAGSPTVQETQYF. This sequence joins TRBV5-1 and TRBJ2-5; D perhaps matches TRBD1 (5 bases). Germline loops: CDR1 SGHRS, CDR2 YFSETQ. The CDR3 is made up of 13 amino acids.

This clone was seen a few times. The V call is TRBV28, the J call TRBJ2-5, with D perhaps TRBD2 (6 bases). The CDR3 totals 12 residues. Germline V CDR1 and CDR2: MDHEN, SYDVKM. The ends were cut back, 11 bases at V and 5 bases at J, with 15 bases in the middle. Here the CDR3 reads CAAGLLRETQYF. In nucleotides, the CDR3 is TGTGCCGCGGGGCTCTTGCGGGAGACCCAGTACTTC.

The J gene is TRBJ1-6, the V gene TRBV25-1; TRBD1 matches 9 bases. V shed 5 bases and J 9 bases; nucleotides not matched to a gene: 2. The CDR3 is 13 residues long. Per germline, CDR1 MGHDK and CDR2 SYGVNS. In DNA form, the CDR3 reads TGTGCCAGCAGTCGGGACAGGGTTTCACCCCTCCACTTT. It is translated as CASSRDRVSPLHF.

The chain couples TRBV30 to TRBJ2-5; 10 nucleotides match TRBD1. The J call could be wrong; TRBJ2-7 is a better fit for the DNA end. This CDR3 is built from 13 residues. Germline V lookup: CDR1 GTSNPN, CDR2 SVGIG (reference sequence). CDR3 in amino acids: CAWDRGPSYEQYF. As DNA, the CDR3 is TGTGCCTGGGACAGGGGGCCATCCTACGAGCAGTACTTC.

The gene calls are TRBV30 and TRBJ2-2, with D hard to call. The CDR3 has 13 residues. Between the trimmed V and J ends, which lost 2 bases and 2 bases, there was a span of 6 bases. CDR1 is GTSNPN and CDR2 is SVGIG in the germline V gene (reference sequence). CDR3: CAWSYLNTGELFF. The CDR3 nucleotides read TGTGCCTGGAGTTACTTAAACACCGGGGAGCTGTTTTTT.

By share, this clone counts as large. The chain has TRBV19 and TRBJ2-7; 7 nucleotides align to TRBD1. V shed 3 bases, J shed 3 bases, and the junction held 8 bases outside the gene matches. The germline V gene has CDR1 LNHDA and CDR2 SQIVND (reference sequence). CDR3 size: 15 residues. The CDR3: CASSMGSGGFYEQYF. The DNA of the CDR3 is TGTGCCAGTAGTATGGGGTCAGGGGGATTCTACGAGCAGTACTTC. The full variable domain, its missing parts supplied by reference TRBV19 and TRBJ2-7, is DGGITQSPKYLFRKEGQNVTLSCEQNLNHDAMYWYRQDPGQGLRLIYYSQIVNDFQKGDIAEGYSVSREKKESFPLTVTSAQKNPTAFYLCASSMGSGGFYEQYFGPGTRLTVT.

This clone was counted a few times. The chain couples TRBV7-2 to TRBJ2-5; TRBD2 matches at 10 bases. Germline-derived CDR1 and CDR2 are SGHTA and FQGNSA. This CDR3 has 14 residues. After removal of 1 base from V and 7 bases from J, the junction contained 3 bases not matched to a gene. CDR3 coding DNA: TGTGCCAGCAGCTTAGGGAGCGGGGGGGGGACCCAGTACTTC. It yields the protein CASSLGSGGGTQYF.

This clone has only a few counts. This rearrangement joins TRBV30 to TRBJ1-2, with unresolved D. Germline V gives CDR1 GTSNPN, CDR2 SVGIG (reference sequence). V dropped 8 bases and J dropped 7 bases, with 14 bases sitting between them. The CDR3 spans 11 residues. CDR3 nucleotide sequence: TGTGCCGCATATTTTGTTAGTGGCTACACCTTC. It codes for CAAYFVSGYTF.

This clone was seen only a few times. The chain links TRBV30 to TRBJ1-5, with unresolved D. CDR1 and CDR2 (germline): GTSNPN, SVGIG (reference sequence). Trimming stripped 0 bases from V and 3 bases from J, with 9 bases between. CDR3 length: 14 residues. The CDR3: CAWSVGRYNQPQHF. Written as DNA, the CDR3 is TGTGCCTGGAGTGTAGGTCGGTACAATCAGCCCCAGCATTTT.

This rearrangement joins TRBV29-1 to TRBJ1-1, with 7 bases matching TRBD1. CDR3 length: 13 residues. Germline V gene sequence: CDR1 SQVTM, CDR2 ANQGSEA. Trimming at V came to 7 bases and at J to 0 bases, leaving 5 bases not matched to a gene. The CDR3, as DNA: TGCAGCGGTAACAGGGGCATGAACACTGAAGCTTTCTTT. Translating it yields CSGNRGMNTEAFF.

This chain links TRBV30 with TRBJ1-1; 7 bases agree with TRBD1. The CDR3 runs 13 residues. Unmatched junction bases numbered 8, after V lost 2 bases and J lost 8 bases. CDR1 and CDR2 (germline): GTSNPN, SVGIG (reference sequence). CDR3 in amino acids: CAWSSGAGQEAFF. The CDR3 bases are TGTGCCTGGAGTTCGGGAGCGGGACAGGAAGCTTTCTTT.

This clone was recorded a few times. This chain joins TRBV5-6 and TRBJ1-1, with D tentatively TRBD1 (6 bases). V was clipped by 4 bases and J by 10 bases, with 14 bases between them. The CDR3 spans 12 residues. Germline V gives CDR1 SGHDT, CDR2 YYEEEE. CDR3 sequence (DNA): TGTGCCAGCAGCCCCACAGGGAGGACAGCTTTCTTT. The encoded protein is CASSPTGRTAFF.

There are a few counts of this clone. V and J are TRBV30 and TRBJ2-7; maybe TRBD2 (6 bases). Germline-derived CDR1 and CDR2 are GTSNPN and SVGIG (reference sequence). Trimming shortened V by 6 bases and J by 7 bases, and 22 bases separated the two germline ends. The CDR3 sequence is 14 residues long. The CDR3 DNA follows: TGTGCCTGTACCATCACAGGACGGGGGAGTGAGCAGTACTTC. Translated, it gives CACTITGRGSEQYF.

By share, this clone counts as medium-sized (0.01 to 0.1%). The rearrangement uses TRBV27 and TRBJ2-2; 7 bases agree with TRBD1. The CDR3 has 16 amino acids. Germline-derived CDR1 and CDR2 are MNHEY and SMNVEV (reference sequence). V gave up 2 bases and J gave up 6 bases; unmatched junction bases: 9. The CDR3 reads CASSLRGFQGAGELFF. The CDR3 nucleotides are TGTGCCAGCAGTTTACGAGGGTTCCAGGGGGCCGGGGAGCTGTTTTTT.

The V call is TRBV30, the J call TRBJ2-7; possibly TRBD1 for D (5 bases). Deletions cut 1 base from V and 6 bases from J, with 13 bases between. The CDR3 is 13 residues long. From germline, CDR1 is GTSNPN and CDR2 SVGIG (reference sequence). CDR3 nucleotides: TGTGCCTGGAGTGAGCAGGGCTGGGGCGAGCAGTACTTC. As protein: CAWSEQGWGEQYF. The whole variable domain, remainder taken from reference TRBV30 and TRBJ2-7, is SQTIHQWPATLVQPVGSPLSLECTVEGTSNPNLYWYRQAAGRGLQLLFYSVGIGQISSEVPQNLSASRPQDRQFILSSKKLLLSDSGFYLCAWSEQGWGEQYFGPGTRLTVT.

The chain employs TRBV30 and TRBJ1-6; a possible D gene is TRBD1 (5 bases). This CDR3 spans 15 amino acids. With 0 bases removed from V and 7 bases from J, the gap between germline ends came to 13 bases. The germline CDR1 and CDR2 sequences are GTSNPN and SVGIG (reference sequence). The CDR3 coding sequence is TGTGCCTGGAGTGTAGCTTCCCGGGGCAATTCACCCCTCCACTTT. Its translation is CAWSVASRGNSPLHF. Full variable domain (rest looked up from reference TRBV30 and TRBJ1-6): SQTIHQWPATLVQPVGSPLSLECTVEGTSNPNLYWYRQAAGRGLQLLFYSVGIGQISSEVPQNLSASRPQDRQFILSSKKLLLSDSGFYLCAWSVASRGNSPLHFGNGTRLTVT.

The chain combines TRBV30 with TRBJ1-5; the D is unclear. Germline CDR1 is GTSNPN and CDR2 is SVGIG (reference sequence). This CDR3 spans 16 amino acids. The V end lost 1 base, the J end lost 1 base, and 14 bases lay between the germline ends. The DNA for the CDR3 is TGTGCCTGGAGTGCCCCACCTGACGGAAGCAATCAGCCCCAGCATTTT. Translated, it gives CAWSAPPDGSNQPQHF.

CDR3 sequence reads: CASSLTETQYF. CDR3 nucleotide sequence: TGTGCCAGCAGCTTGACAGAGACCCAGTACTTC. The rearrangement uses TRBV7-6 and TRBJ2-5; no firm D call. Germline CDR1 and CDR2: SGHVS and FNYEAQ. This CDR3 has 11 residues. Trimming took off 3 bases at V and 4 bases at J, with 3 bases between the two ends.

This chain joins TRBV30 and TRBJ2-1; D gene unclear. Trimming took 1 base from V and 5 from J, leaving 6 bases between them. The CDR3 length is 12 residues. CDR1 is GTSNPN and CDR2 is SVGIG in the germline V gene (reference sequence). The CDR3 loop is CAWSGWDNEQFF. For the CDR3, the DNA is TGTGCCTGGAGTGGTTGGGACAATGAGCAGTTCTTC.

This clone was detected a few times. The chain is built from TRBV30 and TRBJ2-7; D possibly corresponds to TRBD1 (6 bases). This CDR3 contains 14 residues. The V end lost 2 bases, the J end lost 2 bases, and 13 bases lay between the germline ends. Germline V gene sequence: CDR1 GTSNPN, CDR2 SVGIG (reference sequence). The CDR3 nucleotides are TGTGCCTGGAGTATTTGGACAGTTCCCTACGAGCAGTACTTC. It is translated as CAWSIWTVPYEQYF.

The rearrangement joins TRBV30 to TRBJ2-2; D gene ambiguous. Trimming removed 3 bases at V and 2 bases at J, with 16 bases between. Germline lookup yields CDR1 GTSNPN and CDR2 SVGIG (reference sequence). This CDR3 is 16 amino acids long. CDR3 sequence (DNA): TGTGCCTGGAGCTCCCTCGCAGGTGCAAACACCGGGGAGCTGTTTTTT. This translates into CAWSSLAGANTGELFF.